The entry below gives a single TCR beta chain sequence along with its context. Its antigen is unknown. No per-base quality is available; no much larger clone lies one base away. These data are taken from a study of shared clonotypes between healthy human individuals (dated by TCRdb to 2018 to 2020). About the investigation overall: The cohort included three men and a couple of women between 18 and 49 years of age. Per donor, three plates each were used for CD4 naive and CD4 memory, two for CD8 naive, and one for CD8 memory. To estimate repertoire size and how much clonotypes are shared between individuals, the study performed deep sequencing of blood TCR repertoires from 4 to 6 healthy adults. To increase sequencing depth and limit assay-specific biases, TCR repertoire library preparation and sequencing were carried out by different laboratories using diverse techniques. Leukapheresis yielded between about 0.94 and 8.9 billion PBMCs per donor. What the research found in general, with its limitations: Estimated clonotype richness was generally larger for naive than for memory subsets. The genetic and exposure-history diversity represented was limited by the small number of donors. Only blood was sampled, and tissue TCR repertoires likely differ from those in blood. Based on pairwise subsampling, the degree of clonotype sharing among donors was expected to be affected by sequencing depth. When several donors were compared, the shared fraction of clonotypes was about 5.2% for naive CD4, approximately 3.3% for naive CD8, more than 2% for memory CD4, and 0.4% for memory CD8. Clonotypes shared by all four sorted-subset donors showed higher generation probabilities than non-shared clonotypes. Incomplete sequencing was indicated by rarefaction of sorted-subset datasets, despite the large sequencing depth.

Using the deep immunoSEQ assay, TCR CDR3 regions were amplified from genomic DNA by multiplex PCR. For each cell subset, the extracted genomic DNA was distributed evenly across all wells of several immunoSEQ 96-well plates, and each plate served as one replicate. For sorted subsets, each replicate PCR was loaded with about 0.2 ug genomic DNA, equivalent to roughly 30,000 T cell genomes. Purified libraries were quantified with a Qubit 3.0 fluorometer, sized on a Bioanalyzer 2100, and re-quantified with the KAPA Library Quantification kit. A separate single-read 150-cycle Illumina NextSeq 550 flow cell was used to sequence each immunoSEQ 96-well plate. Per the authors' processing: Because only junctional sequences without quality scores were contained in the immunoSEQ output, filtering matching that applied to full-length reads could not be performed. Sequences were annotated with PyIR, a Python wrapper for IgBLAST v1.9, using IMGT germline references to assign V/J genes and CDR3. Reads were filtered out if the reads had weak V/J assignments (E-value above 1e-6), no CDR3, stop codons, out-of-frame junctions, or ambiguous translated residues. A V3J clonotype was defined by an identical inferred V gene, J gene, and CDR3 amino acid sequence. The percentage overlap between two repertoires was calculated by dividing the number of shared unique clonotypes by the size of the smaller repertoire. Richness of each repertoire was evaluated using RTK rarefaction, the Chao1 estimator, and Recon v2.1 estimates of unobserved clonotypes. OLGA was used to compute generation probabilities for all TCRbeta clonotypes that the gDNA method yielded from a handful of donors. As stored in TCRdb, this immuneACCESS dataset retains in-frame rearrangements with V and J assigned. A fraction of the clones does not appear; measured against another copy, unresolved V genes explain less than half of the discrepancy, and the remainder lacks a known reason. V and J calls and clone size are as listed in that table; D and trimming were resolved from the DNA. Within this sample are about 2.3 million clones, with 80% to 95% of them counted one time only. Under 0.45% of the sample is taken by the ten largest.

V and J are trimmed by 5 bases and 0 bases, and the gene matches miss 6 bases of the junction. CDR1 is given as MDHEN and CDR2 as SYDVKM, both from the germline V gene. The CDR3 runs 15 residues from the cysteine to the phenylalanine. Just CDR3 DNA is preserved here, 45 bases in frame from base 1. Donors were healthy HIV-negative adults with no recently reported acute infections or vaccinations. All donors were Caucasian adults living in Nashville, Tennessee, USA. CD4+ T cells were enriched by magnetic negative selection; naive cells were then positively selected on CD45RA, and the negative fraction formed the memory subset. Blood was collected by leukapheresis, and PBMCs were isolated by Ficoll-Histopaque density gradient centrifugation and then cryopreserved in liquid nitrogen vapor phase. Purity and quantity of every magnetically sorted T cell population were checked by analytical flow cytometry. Genomic DNA was isolated from each sorted fraction and quantified by UV absorbance on a Nanodrop 2000c.

This clonotype originated in a young man in good health. Some clones in this sample may be carry-over from other donors' samples. Sequencing used naive CD4+ T cells from PBMCs. The sample's cell subset or site label is to be understood as: CD45RA+ positively selected. In this chain, TRBV28 is recombined with TRBJ2-7, with 8 junctional bases fitting TRBD2. The CDR3 here reads CASSEGGTSSYEQYF. The bases read TGTGCCAGCAGTGAAGGGGGGACTAGCTCCTACGAGCAGTACTTC.